The source of this TCR beta chain is a study of spatial heterogeneity in lung cancer. Overall study: Available follow-up PBMC samples were sequenced, at a median of roughly 2 years post-resection.

J lost 1 base, V lost 5 bases, and 3 bases had no gene match. The CDR3 extends over 15 amino acids. Unique molecular identifiers tagged every individual TCR cDNA molecule. TCRdb ran MiXCR on the 5' RACE reads and lists one entry per CDR3 protein. The sample carries about 87,000 distinct CDR3 sequences, around 19% recorded once. Documented time point: blood at routine non-recurrence follow-up after resection. Sample: PBMCs, taken at follow-up. The origin of this receptor is a male donor with early-stage non-small cell lung cancer. This chain joins TRBV12-3 or TRBV12-4 and TRBJ2-1; 9 bases fit TRBD1. CDR3: CASSQGQGSYNEQFF. In nucleotides, the CDR3 is TGTGCCAGCAGTCAGGGACAGGGATCCTACAATGAGCAGTTCTTC.